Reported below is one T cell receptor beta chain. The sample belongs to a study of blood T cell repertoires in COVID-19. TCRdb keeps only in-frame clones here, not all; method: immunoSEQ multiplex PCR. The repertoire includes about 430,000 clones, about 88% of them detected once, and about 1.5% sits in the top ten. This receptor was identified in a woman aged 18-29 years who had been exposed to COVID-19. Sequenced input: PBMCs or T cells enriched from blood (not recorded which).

As DNA, the CDR3 is TGTGCCAGCAGCTTAGTGACAGGGGGATCACCCCTCCACTTT. It translates to CASSLVTGGSPLHF. This rearrangement joins TRBV7-9 to TRBJ1-6; TRBD1 aligns across 9 bases. CDR3 length: 14 residues. V lost 1 base, J lost 10 bases, and 2 bases stayed unmatched. Germline V CDR1 and CDR2: SEHNR, FQNEAQ (reference sequence).